This T cell receptor (beta chain) was recorded in a study of T cells in localized non-small cell lung cancer. On this clone: Its matching antigen is unknown.

Germline V lookup: CDR1 SGHVS, CDR2 FNYEAQ. Trimming pared 5 bases from V and 8 bases from J, leaving 12 bases between. This CDR3 contains 12 residues. Whole-study results and caveats: Paired adjacent lung recovered a median roughly 56 of the top 100 tumor clones. Among the tissues sampled, uninvolved adjacent lung had the highest T cell clonality, above tumor.

Using immunoSEQ multiplex PCR, the repertoire was profiled, and TCRdb retains in-frame clones only, with some absent. The top ten hold roughly a sixth of the sample, which has 31,000 or so clones, around 77% seen once. The specimen comprised peripheral blood, sampled before any cancer treatment. This TCR was recovered from a male donor aged 60 or over with stage III squamous cell lung carcinoma. The chain combines TRBV7-6 with TRBJ2-5, with a tentative D call TRBD2 (6 bases). CDR3 region: CASSGRRETQYF. The DNA for the CDR3 is TGTGCCAGCAGCGGCAGGCGGGAAACCCAGTACTTC.